This T cell receptor (beta chain) originates from a study of identical twins. Whole-study results and caveats: Excess sharing between twins was weaker in beta out-of-frame sequences. There were fewer insertions in abundant cord blood beta clonotypes, but memory repertoires showed no such pattern.

Looked up from germline, CDR1 is SGDLS and CDR2 is YYNGEE. V gave up 0 bases and J gave up 4 bases, with 13 bases separating them. CDR3 length equals 16 residues. A word on this clonotype: Antigen specificity is unknown.

Addition of a universal primer site occurred through template switching, and cDNA carried unique molecular identifiers. Each CDR3 protein is one row after TCRdb ran MiXCR on the 5' RACE reads. The table has hundreds of thousands of distinct CDR3 sequences, around 22% seen once. The sample was also reused in another study, on yellow fever vaccine responses in identical twins.

The sequencing input was CD4+ T cells sorted from blood. The source of this sequence is a woman between 18 and 30 years old in good health. This rearrangement joins TRBV9 to TRBJ2-2, with D perhaps TRBD1 (6 bases). CDR3 residues: CASSVAAGVGTGELFF. Written as DNA, the CDR3 is TGTGCCAGCAGCGTAGCGGCAGGGGTGGGCACCGGGGAGCTGTTTTTT.